This TCR beta chain was observed in a study of blood T cell repertoires in COVID-19. Donors were grouped by their self-reported clinical history. Per germline, CDR1 LGHNA and CDR2 YNFKEQ. The junction had 8 bases not matched to a gene; V was cut back by 4 bases and J by 2 bases. The CDR3 loop spans 16 amino acids. Libraries were prepared by immunoSEQ multiplex PCR; TCRdb keeps only in-frame clonotypes and omits some of them. The table records about 400,000 clones, roughly 90% of them present only once. Sequenced sample: PBMCs or T cells enriched from blood (not recorded which). V gene TRBV4-2 combines with J gene TRBJ1-5; TRBD1 matches 7 bases. The sequence was obtained from a woman in her twenties or thirties with acute COVID-19. The CDR3 nucleotides are TGTGCCAGCAGCCCCCCAACAGGGGTTGGCAATCAGCCCCAGCATTTT. Translating it yields CASSPPTGVGNQPQHF.